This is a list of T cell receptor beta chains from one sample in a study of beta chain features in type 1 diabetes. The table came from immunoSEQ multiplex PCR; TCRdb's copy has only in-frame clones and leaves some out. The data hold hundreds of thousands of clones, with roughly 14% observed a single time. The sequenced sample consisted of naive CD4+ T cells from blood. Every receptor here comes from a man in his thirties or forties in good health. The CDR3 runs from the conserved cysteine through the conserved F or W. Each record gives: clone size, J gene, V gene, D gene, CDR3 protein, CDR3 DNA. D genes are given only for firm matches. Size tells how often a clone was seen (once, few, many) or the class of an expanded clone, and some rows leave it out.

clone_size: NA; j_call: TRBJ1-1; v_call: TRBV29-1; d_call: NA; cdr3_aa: CSVVTRVATEAFF; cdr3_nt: TGCAGCGTTGTTACCAGGGTGGCCACTGAAGCTTTCTTT
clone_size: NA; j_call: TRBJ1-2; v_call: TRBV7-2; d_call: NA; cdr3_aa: CASTKGAGNYGYTF; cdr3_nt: TGTGCCAGCACCAAAGGGGCGGGTAACTATGGCTACACCTTC
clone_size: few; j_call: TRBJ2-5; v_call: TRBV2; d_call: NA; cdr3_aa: CASRVRWTVQETQYF; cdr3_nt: TGTGCCAGCAGAGTTAGATGGACAGTTCAAGAGACCCAGTACTTC
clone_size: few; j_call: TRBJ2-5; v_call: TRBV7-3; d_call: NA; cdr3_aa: CASSSSSQETQYF; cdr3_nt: TGTGCCAGCAGTTCGAGCAGCCAAGAGACCCAGTACTTC
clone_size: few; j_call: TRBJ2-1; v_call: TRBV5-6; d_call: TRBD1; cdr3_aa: CASSEDRFDEQFF; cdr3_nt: TGTGCCAGCAGCGAGGACAGGTTTGATGAGCAGTTCTTC
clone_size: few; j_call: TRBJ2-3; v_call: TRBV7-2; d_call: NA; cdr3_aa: CASSAGFTDTQYF; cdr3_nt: TGTGCCAGCAGTGCAGGATTCACAGATACGCAGTATTTT
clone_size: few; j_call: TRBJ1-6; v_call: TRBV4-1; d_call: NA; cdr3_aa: CASSQEWGPRRPLHF; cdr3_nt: TGCGCCAGCAGCCAAGAGTGGGGACCCCGAAGACCCCTCCACTTT
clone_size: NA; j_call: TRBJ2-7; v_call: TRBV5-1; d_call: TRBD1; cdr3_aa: CASSLNYRGYEQYF; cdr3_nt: TGCGCCAGCAGCTTAAATTACAGGGGCTACGAGCAGTACTTC
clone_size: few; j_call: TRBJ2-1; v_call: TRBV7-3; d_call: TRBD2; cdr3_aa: CASSVNSGRFFNEQFF; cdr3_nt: TGTGCCAGCAGCGTTAATAGCGGGAGGTTTTTCAATGAGCAGTTCTTC
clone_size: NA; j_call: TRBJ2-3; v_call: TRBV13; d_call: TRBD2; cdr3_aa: CASSLAGTDTQYF; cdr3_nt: TGTGCCAGCAGCCTAGCGGGGACAGATACGCAGTATTTT
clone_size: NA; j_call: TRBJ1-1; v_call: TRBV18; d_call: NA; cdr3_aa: CASSSKGSTEAFF; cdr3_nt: TGTGCCAGCTCATCCAAGGGGAGTACTGAAGCTTTCTTT
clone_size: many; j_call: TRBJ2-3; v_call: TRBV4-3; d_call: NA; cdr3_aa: CASSQGWGADTQYF; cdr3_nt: TGCGCCAGCAGCCAAGGCTGGGGGGCAGATACGCAGTATTTT
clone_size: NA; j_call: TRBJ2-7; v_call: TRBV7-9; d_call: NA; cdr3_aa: CASSLIGWNSYEQYF; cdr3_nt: TGTGCCAGCAGCTTAATAGGATGGAATTCCTACGAGCAGTACTTC
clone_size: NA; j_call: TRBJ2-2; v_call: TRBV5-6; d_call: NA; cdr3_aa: CASSPKSWYTGELFF; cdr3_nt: TGTGCCAGCAGCCCTAAGTCGTGGTATACCGGGGAGCTGTTTTTT
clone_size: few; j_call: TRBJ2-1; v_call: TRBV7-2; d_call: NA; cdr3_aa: CASSLYAGQIYNEQFF; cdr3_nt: TGTGCCAGCAGCTTATACGCCGGACAGATTTACAATGAGCAGTTCTTC
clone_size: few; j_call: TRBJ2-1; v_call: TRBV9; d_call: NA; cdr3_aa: CASSRGLRLEDEQFF; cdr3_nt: TGTGCCAGCAGCCGGGGACTTCGATTGGAGGATGAGCAGTTCTTC
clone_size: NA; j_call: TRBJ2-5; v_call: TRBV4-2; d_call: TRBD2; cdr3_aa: CASSQLAGVPRETQYF; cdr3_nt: TGTGCCAGCAGCCAATTAGCGGGAGTACCTCGGGAGACCCAGTACTTC
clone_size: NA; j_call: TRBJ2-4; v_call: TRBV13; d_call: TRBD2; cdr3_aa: CASSRLPGTSGRWGRAKNIQYF; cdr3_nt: TGTGCCAGCAGCCGTTTACCCGGGACTAGCGGGAGGTGGGGTCGTGCCAAAAACATTCAGTACTTC
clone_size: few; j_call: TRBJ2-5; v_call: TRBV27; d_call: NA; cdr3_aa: CASSLALGRGEETQYF; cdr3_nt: TGTGCCAGCAGTTTAGCTCTGGGTCGAGGTGAAGAGACCCAGTACTTC
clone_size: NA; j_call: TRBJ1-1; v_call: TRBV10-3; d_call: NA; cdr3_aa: CAAGRAEAFF; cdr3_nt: TGTGCCGCAGGGCGGGCTGAAGCTTTCTTT
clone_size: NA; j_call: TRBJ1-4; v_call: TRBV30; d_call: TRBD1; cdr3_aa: CAWSLRTGAREKLFF; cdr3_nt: TGTGCCTGGAGTCTCCGGACAGGTGCCCGTGAAAAACTGTTTTTT